This T cell receptor (beta chain) was recovered during a study of T cell repertoires in cytomegalovirus infection. Findings of the study overall: In two of eight donors, the top clonotype was HLA-C-restricted CMV-specific.

Using its own MiXCR run on the reads, TCRdb lists one record per CDR3 protein. The sample records around 280,000 distinct CDR3 sequences, roughly an eighth being singletons. This clonotype was counted at least ten times. Its cognate antigen is unknown. Germline V gene lookup returns CDR1 SGHAT and CDR2 FQNNGV. V shed 3 bases and J shed 4 bases, with 9 bases lying between them. This CDR3 spans 13 amino acids. The chain employs TRBV11-2 and TRBJ2-5; D is unresolved. The sample consisted of PBMCs. The sequence was collected from a human donor in good health (CMV status not recorded). Some clones in this sample may be carry-over from other donors' samples. The CDR3 DNA is TGTGCCAGCAGCTTTTCCACGTTAGAGACCCAGTACTTC. It codes for CASSFSTLETQYF.